This TCR beta chain was sequenced during a study of human T cells and chemical hapten exposure. At the level of the study: The upper back received 0.01% DPC by patch testing, with results read at 6 days. Study-level findings and limits: Positively correlated with patch test score were the counts of PT1 expanded TCRs.

Unmatched junction bases numbered 3, after V lost 6 bases and J lost 1 base. CDR3 size: 13 residues. CDR1 and CDR2 (germline): MNHEY, SMNVEV (reference sequence). The time point was: patch test 3, about 24 weeks after DPC sensitization. Described treatment: therapeutic diphenylcyclopropenone sensitization with weekly scalp DPC. For this clonotype: Its antigen is not known.

TCRdb called the RACE reads again in MiXCR, with one record for every CDR3 protein. The table records around 150,000 distinct CDR3 sequences, approximately 30% of them present only once. Sequences were derived from whole blood, sampled in connection with sensitization to the hapten diphenylcyclopropenone (DPC). The origin of this receptor is a woman younger than 35 with alopecia areata. Some clones in this sample may be carry-over from other donors' samples. The chain carries TRBV27 and TRBJ2-7; 7 bases match TRBD1. CDR3 DNA: TGTGCCAGCAGATCGACAGGGTCCTACGAGCAGTACTTC. Protein product: CASRSTGSYEQYF.